The source of this TCR beta chain is a study of cytomegalovirus exposure and HLA in healthy donors. Germline CDR1 and CDR2: WSHSY and SAAADI. The junction had 4 bases not matched to a gene; V was cut back by 3 bases and J by 2 bases. The CDR3 has 15 amino acids. Study outcomes and limitations: Investigators reported 150 to 200 TCR beta chains as tied to cytomegalovirus.

The donors formed part of the 120-subject validation cohort, distinct from the roughly 620-subject first cohort. As concerns this clone: Its antigen remains unknown.

Profiling relied on immunoSEQ multiplex PCR, and the TCRdb table lists in-frame clones only, not all of them. The sample includes 50,000 or so clones, 94% seen only once; the top ten take approximately 7.8%. The rearrangement joins TRBV10-2 to TRBJ2-7; 10 bases are shared with TRBD1. Sequenced material: PBMCs. This receptor was obtained from a woman aged 18-29 years in good health and CMV-seropositive. In DNA, the CDR3 is TGCGCCAGCAGTGACCCCGGGACAGGGGCCTACGAGCAGTACTTC. Its translation: CASSDPGTGAYEQYF.